This TCR beta chain is from a study of blood T cell repertoires in COVID-19. On the study more broadly: Samples representing acute and convalescent COVID-19 were sourced from the United States, Italy and Spain. T cells, B-cell-depleted T cells, or PBMCs supplied cDNA or gDNA.

Using immunoSEQ multiplex PCR, the repertoire was profiled, and TCRdb retains in-frame clones only, with some absent. This table holds about 53,000 clones, 82% found once. V shed 3 bases, J shed 14 bases, and the junction held 12 bases outside the gene matches. The CDR3 is made up of 13 amino acids. The germline V gene encodes CDR1 SGHDT and CDR2 YYEEEE. The receptor was derived from a woman aged 60-75 years with acute or convalescent COVID-19. The chain is built from TRBV5-6 and TRBJ1-2; TRBD1 matches 8 bases. The material sequenced was peripheral blood. The DNA for the CDR3 is TGTGCCAGCAGCTCCGGACAGGGCCCCCCTGGGACCTTC. This encodes CASSSGQGPPGTF. The variable domain in full, with the rest retrieved from reference TRBV5-6 and TRBJ1-2, is DAGVTQSPTHLIKTRGQQVTLRCSPKSGHDTVSWYQQALGQGPQFIFQYYEEEERQRGNFPDRFSGHQFPNYSSELNVNALLLGDSALYLCASSSGQGPPGTFGSGTRLTVV.